The clone carrying this T cell receptor (beta chain) was counted at least ten times. Its target is unknown. Blood from later-ophthalmopathy patients was taken at first hyperthyroidism diagnosis. Amplification targeted TCR beta CDR3 regions from RNA transcripts. Primed by the HTBI set, a first-round RT-PCR was run on the TCR CDR3. TCRdb re-called the multiplex PCR reads through MiXCR, storing one row per CDR3 protein. This table has around 340,000 distinct CDR3 sequences, roughly 17% appearing once. This record belongs to a study of T cells in Graves' hyperthyroidism and ophthalmopathy. The CDR3 totals 16 residues. Germline assignment: CDR1 SGHDT and CDR2 YYEEEE. Between the trimmed V and J ends, which lost 4 bases and 6 bases, there was a span of 21 bases. Regarding the study as a whole: Ophthalmopathy was distinguished from stable hyperthyroidism by 13 V-J signatures.

V usage is TRBV5-6 and J usage is TRBJ2-3; unclear D gene. The sequenced sample was blood. The TCR originated in a woman in her 30s with Graves' hyperthyroidism that later progressed to Graves' ophthalmopathy. CDR3 residues: CASSGKQSYLRDTQYF. For the CDR3, the DNA is TGTGCCAGCAGCGGCAAGCAGTCCTATTTAAGGGATACGCAGTATTTT.